Listed below are T cell receptor beta chains from one sample, sequenced in a study of shared clonotypes between healthy human individuals. Assay used: immunoSEQ multiplex PCR; TCRdb lists only in-frame clones, some missing. Here the sample spans about 2.4 million clones, roughly 93% being singletons. The sample consisted of naive CD4+ T cells from PBMCs. The receptor set was obtained from a young man in good health. Some clones in this sample may be carry-over from other donors' samples. Both conserved end residues are part of each CDR3. A D gene is named only where the DNA matches it firmly. Size values are once, few and many counts, or a class for expanded clones, and some rows have none.

once	TRBV2	-	TRBJ1-1	TGTGCCAGCAGCGCTAGACCGGCGGGAGCTTTCTTT	CASSARPAGAFF
-	TRBV28	-	TRBJ2-7	TGTGCCAGCAGTTTAGCCCCCGGGGACCGGGTTTGGTACTTC	CASSLAPGDRVWYF
-	TRBV29-1	-	TRBJ2-1	TGCAGCGTGGGCGGAGGGAGCTCCTACAATGAGCAGTTCTTC	CSVGGGSSYNEQFF
-	TRBV27	-	TRBJ2-7	TGTGCCAGCAGTTTATCTCCAGAAGCGTACGAGCAGTACTTC	CASSLSPEAYEQYF
-	TRBV5-1	TRBD1	TRBJ2-2	TGCGCCAGCAGCGTGTCGACAGGGGACGGCACCGGGGAGCTGTTTTTT	CASSVSTGDGTGELFF
-	TRBV7-8	-	TRBJ2-7	TGTGCCAGCAGCTTAGGTACCGGGACACCGTACGAGCAGTACTTC	CASSLGTGTPYEQYF
-	TRBV28	TRBD1	TRBJ2-7	TGTGCCAGCAGTTCCTCCGGGACAGGGAACTCCTACGAGCAGTACTTC	CASSSSGTGNSYEQYF
-	TRBV28	-	TRBJ1-2	TGTGCCAGCGATCAGCTAGGGGTAGCCAAGGAGTTTGGCTACACCTTC	CASDQLGVAKEFGYTF
-	TRBV6-6	-	TRBJ1-1	TGTGCCAGCACGAACAGGTTGAACACTGAAGCTTTCTTT	CASTNRLNTEAFF
-	TRBV7-2	-	TRBJ2-6	TGTGCCAGCAGCTTAGAGCGCTCTGGGGCCAACGTCCTGACTTTC	CASSLERSGANVLTF
-	TRBV5-1	-	TRBJ2-7	TGCGCCAGCAGCTTACGGACAGCCACCTACGAGCAGTACTTC	CASSLRTATYEQYF
-	TRBV5-6	TRBD1	TRBJ1-2	TGTGCCAGCACCTATACAGGGGGTGGCTATGGCTACACCTTC	CASTYTGGGYGYTF
-	TRBV9	TRBD1	TRBJ2-3	TGTGCCAGCAGCGTAGTGGGACAGGGCACGGATACGCAGTATTTT	CASSVVGQGTDTQYF
-	TRBV29-1	-	TRBJ2-7	TGCAGCGTTGAATCCCCTGGGAGTTACGAGCAGTACTTC	CSVESPGSYEQYF
-	TRBV11-3	-	TRBJ2-5	TGTGCCAGCAGCTTAGGGCACTTCCAAGAGACCCAGTACTTC	CASSLGHFQETQYF
-	TRBV29-1	-	TRBJ1-2	TGCAGCTTCAATAGGGTAATCTATGGCTACACCTTC	CSFNRVIYGYTF
once	TRBV6-1	TRBD1	TRBJ1-2	TGTGCCAGCAGTGTTACAGGGGGAGTAGACTACACCTTC	CASSVTGGVDYTF
-	TRBV7-2	TRBD2	TRBJ2-1	TGTGCCAGCAGCAGAACTAGCGGGAACTCCAATGAGCAGTTCTTC	CASSRTSGNSNEQFF
-	TRBV5-8	-	TRBJ1-5	TGTGCCAGCAGCTTGACTGAGGGATCGGGCTTTTATGGCAATCAGCCCCAGCATTTT	CASSLTEGSGFYGNQPQHF
-	TRBV28	-	TRBJ2-7	TGTGCCAGCAGGGAGACCGGGACAATCAGGATTTCCGAGCAGTACTTC	CASRETGTIRISEQYF
-	TRBV21-1	-	TRBJ2-7	TGTGCCAGCAGCAAATCCGGGACAGGGGAATGTCCTTACGAGCAGTACTTC	CASSKSGTGECPYEQYF
once	TRBV5-4	-	TRBJ2-2	TGTGCCAGCAGCCGACAGGCCGTAAACACCGGGGAGCTGTTTTTT	CASSRQAVNTGELFF
-	TRBV25-1	TRBD2	TRBJ2-3	TGTGCCAGCAGTTCTACTAGCGGGAGGGCCCTCGATCTGGGTACGCAGTATTTT	CASSSTSGRALDLGTQYF
-	TRBV2	TRBD1	TRBJ2-7	TGTGCCAGCAGCGTCGACAGGGGGGGCTACGAGCAGTACTTC	CASSVDRGGYEQYF
-	TRBV7-9	-	TRBJ1-1	TGTGCCAGCAGCTTACTAGGAGGGGCCAGAACTGCCGCGGAAGCTTTCTTT	CASSLLGGARTAAEAFF
once	TRBV9	-	TRBJ2-3	TGTGCCAGCAGCCTCCTTGGGGGGAGGGGGGCAGATACGCAGTATTTT	CASSLLGGRGADTQYF
few	TRBV28	-	TRBJ1-1	TGTGCCAGCAGAGCAACAGAGAATGAAGCTTTCTTT	CASRATENEAFF
-	TRBV28	-	TRBJ2-7	TGTGCCAGCAGTCCGTCGGACAGAAGCTACGAGCAGTACTTC	CASSPSDRSYEQYF
-	TRBV27	-	TRBJ2-2	TGTGCCAGCAACAGAGGAGATTCCTGGGACACCGGGGAGCTGTTTTTT	CASNRGDSWDTGELFF
-	TRBV5-1	-	TRBJ2-5	TGCGCCAGCAGCCCGGGGTCGGGAGAGACCCAGTACTTC	CASSPGSGETQYF
once	TRBV7-9	-	TRBJ2-3	TGTGCCAGCAGCTACCTAGCTTCCTCTAGCACAGATACGCAGTATTTT	CASSYLASSSTDTQYF
-	TRBV11-2	TRBD1	TRBJ2-7	TGTGCCAGCAGCAGCCGGGACAGGGCCTACGAGCAGTACTTC	CASSSRDRAYEQYF
-	TRBV10-3	TRBD2	TRBJ2-7	TGTGCCATCAGTGAGCAGCGGGGGGTTAACTACGAGCAGTACTTC	CAISEQRGVNYEQYF
once	TRBV25-1	TRBD1	TRBJ2-3	TGTGCCAGCACCTCCGACAGGGAACCCTCTAGCACAGATACGCAGTATTTT	CASTSDREPSSTDTQYF
once	TRBV6-6	TRBD2	TRBJ2-7	TGTGCCAGCAGCCGACTAGCGGAGGGACCCTACGAGCAGTACTTC	CASSRLAEGPYEQYF
few	TRBV28	-	TRBJ1-2	TGTGCCAGCAGTCAGGCCAGCTATGGCTACACCTTC	CASSQASYGYTF
-	TRBV28	-	TRBJ1-5	TGTGCCAGCAGACGGGACACAACCAATCAGCCCCAGCATTTT	CASRRDTTNQPQHF
-	TRBV7-6	-	TRBJ2-5	TGTGCCAGCAGCTTAGTGGGCGCATCGGGGGAGACCCAGTACTTC	CASSLVGASGETQYF
-	TRBV27	TRBD1	TRBJ1-1	TGTGCCAGCAGGAAAGGAGGACAGGGGGTATTCGTCACTGAAGCTTTCTTT	CASRKGGQGVFVTEAFF
-	TRBV29-1	TRBD1	TRBJ2-7	TGCAGCGTCGGCCGGACAGGCGCTTATTACGAGCAGTACTTC	CSVGRTGAYYEQYF
-	TRBV27	-	TRBJ2-7	TGTGCCAGCAGTCTGTTTTACGAGCAGTACTTC	CASSLFYEQYF
-	TRBV7-3	TRBD1	TRBJ1-1	TGTGCCAGCAGCCCGTTGACAGGGGTTAACACTGAAGCTTTCTTT	CASSPLTGVNTEAFF
-	TRBV19	-	TRBJ2-7	TGTGCCAGTAGTATGGGATTTGAGATTCCCGAGCAGTACTTC	CASSMGFEIPEQYF
-	TRBV27	-	TRBJ2-7	TGTGCCAGCAGCAACGGACTGCCCTACGAGCAGTACTTC	CASSNGLPYEQYF
once	TRBV7-3	-	TRBJ2-2	TGTGCCAGCAGCTTAGAGGGGTACACCGGGGAGCTGTTTTTT	CASSLEGYTGELFF